The 22 T cell receptor beta chains reported below all come from one sample, sequenced in a study of blood T cell repertoires in COVID-19. The protocol was immunoSEQ multiplex PCR, while the TCRdb copy is restricted to in-frame clones and leaves out a portion. The data show nearly 95,000 clones, with roughly 86% seen just once and 7.4% held by the top ten. The source material was peripheral blood. These receptors came from a human donor with acute or convalescent COVID-19. The donor label of this sample is uncertain.

The V call is TRBV4-1, the J call TRBJ2-7; D not resolved. The germline V gene has CDR1 MGHRA and CDR2 YSYEKL. The CDR3 has 14 amino acids. V was shortened by 1 base and J by 4 bases, with 11 bases between the two germline ends. DNA of the CDR3: TGCGCCAGCAGCCAAGCAGAGACGGAGTACGAGCAGTACTTC. Translated: CASSQAETEYEQYF.

J is TRBJ1-2 and V is TRBV12-3 or TRBV12-4, with 8 bases identical to TRBD1. V shed 5 bases, J shed 7 bases, and the junction held 6 bases outside the gene matches. The CDR3 contains 13 residues. DNA for the CDR3: TGTGCCAGCAGTGCTGGGACAGGACTTGGCTACACCTTC. Encoded protein: CASSAGTGLGYTF.

The chain employs TRBV7-8 and TRBJ2-7, with TRBD1 matching over 9 bases. The germline V gene encodes CDR1 SGHVS and CDR2 FQNEAQ. V dropped 2 bases and J dropped 3; count of bases not matched to a gene: 2. This CDR3 is built from 14 residues. CDR3 sequence (DNA): TGTGCCAGCAGCTTATGGGACAGGGTCTACGAGCAGTACTTC. Protein product: CASSLWDRVYEQYF.

The CDR3 sequence is CASSLTGSWSPLHF. In DNA form, the CDR3 reads TGTGCCAGCAGCCTGACAGGGTCTTGGTCACCCCTCCACTTT. The chain is built from TRBV9 and TRBJ1-6; TRBD1 matches 7 bases. The CDR3 totals 14 residues. The junction had 8 bases not matched to a gene; V was cut back by 4 bases and J by 10 bases. Germline V gene sequence: CDR1 SGDLS, CDR2 YYNGEE.

V is TRBV6-2 or TRBV6-3 and J is TRBJ2-3; D not certain. The CDR3 has 11 residues. Looked up from germline, CDR1 is MNHEY and CDR2 is SVGEGT. V was shortened by 5 bases and J by 2 bases, with 2 bases between the two germline ends. CDR3 region: CASSHTDTQYF. The DNA of the CDR3 is TGTGCCAGCAGTCACACAGATACGCAGTATTTT.

The chain joins TRBV5-1 to TRBJ1-3; D ambiguous. CDR3 size: 15 residues. Deletions cut 0 bases from V and 4 bases from J, with 11 bases between. Germline loops: CDR1 SGHRS, CDR2 YFSETQ. The CDR3 here is CASSLDLGQGNTIYF. The CDR3, as DNA: TGCGCCAGCAGCTTGGATCTAGGTCAGGGAAACACCATATATTTT. Full variable domain (missing parts from reference TRBV5-1 and TRBJ1-3): KAGVTQTPRYLIKTRGQQVTLSCSPISGHRSVSWYQQTPGQGLQFLFEYFSETQRNKGNFPGRFSGRQFSNSRSEMNVSTLELGDSALYLCASSLDLGQGNTIYFGEGSWLTVV.

This chain connects TRBV7-9 to TRBJ2-7; 8 bases line up with TRBD1. Per the germline V gene, CDR1 is SEHNR and CDR2 is FQNEAQ (reference sequence). With 6 bases clipped from V and 3 bases from J, the junction kept 7 bases outside the gene matches. The CDR3 is made up of 14 amino acids. The CDR3 nucleotides read TGTGCCAGCAGTCGATCACAGGGGGTCTACGAGCAGTACTTC. It translates to CASSRSQGVYEQYF.

This rearrangement joins TRBV7-8 to TRBJ1-5; D might be TRBD1 (6 bases). The CDR3 length is 14 residues. Germline CDR1 is SGHVS and CDR2 is FQNEAQ. Trimming removed 5 bases at V and 3 bases at J, with 11 bases between. The CDR3 nucleotides read TGTGCCAGCAGCCGACAGGCCGACAATCAGCCCCAGCATTTT. Residues: CASSRQADNQPQHF.

The V gene is TRBV4-3, the J gene TRBJ2-7; 9 positions match TRBD1. Germline lookup yields CDR1 LGHNA and CDR2 YSLEER. This CDR3 spans 16 amino acids. The V gene end was trimmed by 0 bases and the J gene end by 3 bases; junction bases not matched to a gene: 6. This CDR3 reads CASSQEGQGEIYEQYF. For the CDR3, the DNA is TGCGCCAGCAGCCAAGAGGGACAGGGAGAAATCTACGAGCAGTACTTC.

CDR3 DNA sequence: TGCGCCAGCAGCCCACCCAGAGCGGGGGGCACAGATACGCAGTATTTT. Encoded protein: CASSPPRAGGTDTQYF. This chain joins TRBV5-1 and TRBJ2-3; the match to TRBD2 covers 8 bases. V gave up 4 bases and J gave up 1 base; unmatched junction bases: 8. There are 16 residues in the CDR3. CDR1 and CDR2 (germline): SGHRS, YFSETQ.

The rearrangement links TRBV5-4 to TRBJ1-1, with a tentative D call TRBD1 (6 bases). Germline V gives CDR1 SGHNT, CDR2 YYREEE (reference sequence). The CDR3 sequence is 16 residues long. V dropped 0 bases and J dropped 7 bases, with 19 bases sitting between them. CDR3 sequence (DNA): TGTGCCAGCAGCTTGGTATTGTCCCGGGGGGCGGGTGAAGCTTTCTTT. This encodes CASSLVLSRGAGEAFF.

The rearrangement joins TRBV5-4 to TRBJ2-7, with 10 bases aligning to TRBD1. The CDR3 contains 15 residues. Germline CDR1 reads SGHNT; CDR2 reads YYREEE (reference sequence). V lost 0 bases, J lost 5 bases, and 5 bases stayed unmatched. The CDR3 nucleotides are TGTGCCAGCAGCTTGGGGGACAGGGGTAACCACGAGCAGTACTTC. Residues: CASSLGDRGNHEQYF.

This chain connects TRBV21-1 to TRBJ2-3; no check of the table's D call, TRBD1, against the DNA was made. TRBV21-1 constitutes a pseudogene. The CDR3 spans 17 residues. CDR3 coding DNA: TGTGCCAGCAGCAAAGCCTTGTCAGGGGGCTACACAGATACGCAGTATTTT. This gives the protein CASSKALSGGYTDTQYF.

The rearrangement uses TRBV11-2 and TRBJ1-3; D possibly corresponds to TRBD1 (6 bases). In germline, CDR1 is SGHAT, CDR2 FQNNGV. There are 15 residues in the CDR3. Trimming removed 5 bases at V and 0 bases at J, with 11 bases between. CDR3 DNA sequence: TGTGCCAGCAGCCAAACAGGGAACTCTGGAAACACCATATATTTT. Its protein product is CASSQTGNSGNTIYF.

The chain carries TRBV27 and TRBJ1-2, with no clear D. This CDR3 contains 14 residues. Per the germline V gene, CDR1 is MNHEY and CDR2 is SMNVEV (reference sequence). V lost 2 bases to trimming and J lost 4 bases, with 11 bases between them. The CDR3 nucleotides read TGTGCCAGCAGTTTACGAGGTCCGATCTATGGCTACACCTTC. Translated, it gives CASSLRGPIYGYTF.

The J gene is TRBJ2-2, the V gene TRBV11-3; TRBD1 matches at 8 bases. Germline V gives CDR1 SGHNT, CDR2 YENEEA. Trimming cost V 6 bases and J 5 bases; bases outside gene matches: 5. The CDR3 length is 14 residues. CDR3 DNA: TGTGCCAGCAGGCGACAGGGGATGACCGGGGAGCTGTTTTTT. This translates into CASRRQGMTGELFF.

This clone has just a few counts. This chain connects TRBV28 to TRBJ1-2; D is perhaps TRBD1 (6 bases). V was shortened by 6 bases and J by 2 bases, with 13 bases between the two germline ends. Germline V lookup: CDR1 MDHEN, CDR2 SYDVKM. The CDR3 consists of 14 residues. In DNA form, the CDR3 reads TGTGCCAGCAGCCCCGGGACACTGAACTATGGCTACACCTTC. It codes for CASSPGTLNYGYTF.

V and J are TRBV24-1 and TRBJ1-3, with TRBD1 matching 7 bases. The CDR3 loop spans 14 amino acids. V dropped 4 bases and J dropped 3; count of bases not matched to a gene: 2. Germline values: CDR1 KGHDR, CDR2 SFDVKD. CDR3 residues: CATSETGYGNTIYF. DNA of the CDR3: TGTGCCACCAGTGAGACAGGGTATGGAAACACCATATATTTT.

This sequence joins TRBV9 and TRBJ2-1; 7 bases fit TRBD2. This CDR3 is built from 17 residues. Germline V gene sequence: CDR1 SGDLS, CDR2 YYNGEE. V lost 3 bases and J lost 6; bases outside the gene matches: 15. The CDR3 sequence: CASSERLLAAYTNEQFF. CDR3 coding DNA: TGTGCCAGCAGCGAGAGGCTCCTAGCGGCCTATACCAATGAGCAGTTCTTC.

This clone was counted only a few times. V gene TRBV5-1 combines with J gene TRBJ1-5; D might be TRBD1 (5 bases). There are 15 residues in the CDR3. The V and J ends lost 1 base and 5 bases respectively, with 13 bases between them. Germline-derived CDR1 and CDR2 are SGHRS and YFSETQ. CDR3 residues: CASSLMAGGDQPQHF. Written as DNA, the CDR3 is TGCGCCAGCAGCTTGATGGCAGGAGGGGATCAGCCCCAGCATTTT.

This clone occurred a few times. This sequence joins TRBV6-5 and TRBJ1-2, with 7 bases lining up with TRBD1. The junction had 5 bases not matched to a gene; V was cut back by 8 bases and J by 2 bases. This CDR3 is built from 13 residues. Germline lookup yields CDR1 MNHEY and CDR2 SVGAGI. The CDR3 DNA is TGTGCCAGCCGGAGGGACAGCAACTATGGCTACACCTTC. This gives the protein CASRRDSNYGYTF.

This rearrangement joins TRBV28 to TRBJ1-4; 7 bases line up with TRBD1. This CDR3 region has 15 residues. Germline V CDR1 and CDR2: MDHEN, SYDVKM. After removal of 3 bases from V and 8 bases from J, the junction contained 9 bases not matched to a gene. The CDR3 bases are TGTGCCAGCAGTTTTTCCCCGGCCAGGGGGGAAAAACTGTTTTTT. Encoded protein: CASSFSPARGEKLFF.